This entry concerns a single T cell receptor (beta chain). This sample was included in a study of blood T cell repertoires in COVID-19. Overall study: Samples of COVID-19 (acute and convalescent) were obtained from the United States, Italy and Spain.

The protocol was immunoSEQ multiplex PCR, while the TCRdb copy is restricted to in-frame clones and leaves out a portion. The repertoire consists of roughly 200,000 clones, with roughly nine tenths occurring once and the leading ten covering around 7%. CDR1 is LGHDT, CDR2 YNNKEL, per germline (reference sequence). Between the trimmed V and J ends, which lost 0 bases and 4 bases, there was a span of 3 bases. The CDR3 has 13 amino acids. Sequenced input: peripheral blood. This chain joins TRBV3-1 (or the pseudogene TRBV3-2) and TRBJ2-2; no firm D call. The receptor's source is a man aged 35-49 years with acute or convalescent COVID-19. The CDR3 DNA reads TGTGCCAGCAGCCAAGATATCACCGGGGAGCTGTTTTTT. This encodes CASSQDITGELFF.